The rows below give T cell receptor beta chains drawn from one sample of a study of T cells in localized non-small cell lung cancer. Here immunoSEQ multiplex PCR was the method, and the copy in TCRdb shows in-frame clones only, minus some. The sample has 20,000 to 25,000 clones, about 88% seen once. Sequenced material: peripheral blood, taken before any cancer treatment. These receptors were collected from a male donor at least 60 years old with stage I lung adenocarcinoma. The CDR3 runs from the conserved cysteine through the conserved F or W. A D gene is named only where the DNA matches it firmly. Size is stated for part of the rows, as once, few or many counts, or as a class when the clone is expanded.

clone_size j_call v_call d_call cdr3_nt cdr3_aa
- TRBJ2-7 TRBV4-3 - TGCGCCAGCAGCCAAGAGCCACTCTACGAGCAGTACTTC CASSQEPLYEQYF
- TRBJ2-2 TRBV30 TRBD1 TGTGCCTGGAGTGTACTAGGACAGGGTGACACCGGGGAGCTGTTTTTT CAWSVLGQGDTGELFF
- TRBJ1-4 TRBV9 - TGTGCCAGCAGCCTACACGACAGGTTCGATGAAAAACTGTTTTTT CASSLHDRFDEKLFF
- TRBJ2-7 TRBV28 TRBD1 TGTGCCAGTACTAAGGCAGGGGGCGACGAGCAGTACTTC CASTKAGGDEQYF
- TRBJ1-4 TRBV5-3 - TGTGCCAGAAGCTTACGAGACCCAACTAATGAAAAACTGTTTTTT CARSLRDPTNEKLFF
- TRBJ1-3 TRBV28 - TGTGCCAGCACCACCCCTTCAGTAGGGAACTCTGGAAACACCATATATTTT CASTTPSVGNSGNTIYF
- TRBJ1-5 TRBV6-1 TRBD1 TGTGCCAGCAGTGGGACAGGGAGCAATCAGCCCCAGCATTTT CASSGTGSNQPQHF
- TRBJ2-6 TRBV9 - TGTGCCAGCAGCGCCGATGGATGGGGGTCAGCGTCTGGGGCCAACGTCCTGACTTTC CASSADGWGSASGANVLTF
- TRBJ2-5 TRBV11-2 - TGTGCCAGCAGCTTAGAGAGGGTAGGGGAGACCCAGTACTTC CASSLERVGETQYF
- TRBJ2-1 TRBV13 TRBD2 TGTGCCAGCAGCCCCGGGGGGGCCCCCTACAATGAGCAGTTCTTC CASSPGGAPYNEQFF
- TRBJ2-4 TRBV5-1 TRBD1 TGCGCCAGCAGCTTACAGGGGTCGAGAAACATTCAGTACTTC CASSLQGSRNIQYF
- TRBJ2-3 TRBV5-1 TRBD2 TGCGCCAGCAGCTTTATTTCGGGACTAGCGGGACCAGATACGCAGTATTTT CASSFISGLAGPDTQYF
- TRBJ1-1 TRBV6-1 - TGTGCCAGCAGTGAAGTATCGGTCACTGAAGCTTTCTTT CASSEVSVTEAFF
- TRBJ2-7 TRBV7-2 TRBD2 TGTGCCAGCAGCGCGGCCCCAGGGACTACCTACGAGCAGTACTTC CASSAAPGTTYEQYF
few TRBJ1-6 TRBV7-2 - TGTGCCAGCAGCATAACAGGGTCGCCCCCAAATTCACCCCTCCACTTT CASSITGSPPNSPLHF
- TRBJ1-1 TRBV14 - TGTGCCAGCAGCTGGACAGCGAACACTGAAGCTTTCTTT CASSWTANTEAFF
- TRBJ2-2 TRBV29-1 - TGCAGCGTTGTACCGAACACCGGGGAGCTGTTTTTT CSVVPNTGELFF
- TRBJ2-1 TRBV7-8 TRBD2 TGTGCCAGCAGCATAGGGATAGCGGGGGGGCCCTACAATGAGCAGTTCTTC CASSIGIAGGPYNEQFF
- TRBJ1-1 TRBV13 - TGTGCCAGCAGCTTAGGCCCTAGCTCACAGAGGAACACTGAAGCTTTCTTT CASSLGPSSQRNTEAFF
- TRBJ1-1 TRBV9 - TGTGCCAGCAGCGTAGTAGGCGACGGCGGGGCTTTCTTT CASSVVGDGGAFF
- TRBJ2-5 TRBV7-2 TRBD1 TGTGCCAGCAGCTCCCACGACAGGGGGGGAGGGGAGACCCAGTACTTC CASSSHDRGGGETQYF
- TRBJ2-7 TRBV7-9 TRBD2 TGTGCCAGCAGCGATAGCGGGAAGATCCCCTACGAGCAGTACTTC CASSDSGKIPYEQYF